A single T cell receptor (beta chain) is shown here with its context. As originally analysed: Reference gene primer amplification yielded estimated nucleated cell counts. The protocol was immunoSEQ multiplex PCR, while the TCRdb copy is restricted to in-frame clones and leaves out a portion. V, J and clone size are taken as reported in that table, and D and trimming were inferred from the DNA itself. The sample has some 400,000 clones; about 88% are singletons. The record originates from a study of blood T cell repertoires in COVID-19. There are 13 residues in the CDR3. From germline, CDR1 is SGHTA and CDR2 FQGNSA. Trimming pared 7 bases from V and 2 bases from J, leaving 10 bases between.

The chain employs TRBV7-2 and TRBJ2-3; no firm D call. Specimen: peripheral blood. The TCR comes from a human donor in a cohort sampled during active COVID-19. The chain's CDR3 is CASTFPLTDTQYF. The CDR3 DNA follows: TGTGCCAGCACCTTCCCACTCACAGATACGCAGTATTTT.